This T cell receptor beta chain derives from a study of blood T cell repertoires in COVID-19. Background on the study: From the United States, Italy and Spain came samples of acute and convalescent COVID-19. Sample material is recorded as cDNA or gDNA derived from T cells, B-cell-depleted T cells, or PBMCs.

Participant reports of clinical history set cohort assignment. The CDR3 spans 14 residues. Germline V gives CDR1 SGHRS, CDR2 YFSETQ. V lost 6 bases, J lost 5 bases, and 9 bases stayed unmatched. There are a few counts of this clone. Sequencing used immunoSEQ multiplex PCR; TCRdb keeps in-frame clones, though not all of them. The sample comprises roughly 250,000 clones, about 89% of which are singletons, and 1.2% rests with the top ten. This clonotype originated in a human donor in a cohort exposed to, infected with or recovered from COVID-19 (not recorded which). The donor label of this sample is uncertain. This chain links TRBV5-1 with TRBJ2-7; TRBD1 agrees at 9 bases. The sample taken for sequencing was PBMCs or T cells enriched from blood (not recorded which). CDR3 loop: CASTMGQGGHEQYF. As DNA, the CDR3 is TGCGCCAGCACTATGGGACAGGGCGGCCACGAGCAGTACTTC.